The T cell receptor beta chain described here comes from a study of Graves' ophthalmopathy and Graves' hyperthyroidism (dated by TCRdb to the late 2010s). Context from the whole study: Peripheral blood was collected before any treatment was given, at the time of initial diagnosis. The study used TCR beta repertoire signatures to distinguish Graves' ophthalmopathy from Graves' hyperthyroidism and to predict progression to ophthalmopathy. In total, around 140 blood samples were TCR-sequenced: approximately 42 ophthalmopathy, some 75 hyperthyroidism and about 17 hyperthyroidism-to-ophthalmopathy patients. A discovery set of 95 to 100 patients (around 45 ophthalmopathy, approximately 58 stable hyperthyroidism) was enrolled to explore V-J signatures distinguishing ophthalmopathy from hyperthyroidism. An independent validation cohort was composed of around 19 hyperthyroidism patients and 17 patients who later progressed from hyperthyroidism to ophthalmopathy. In six hyperthyroidism patients, T-cell repertoires of thyroid tissue and blood were compared. Once sampling was done, hyperthyroidism patients were given methimazole at a starting dose of 30 mg daily, while ophthalmopathy patients were given high-dose intravenous methylprednisolone. What the work shows at the level of the full study, not this receptor alone: Most of the expanded thyroid clonotypes with a frequency above 0.001 were also detected in blood, and it was suggested that the thyroid immune response may be reflected by blood repertoires. In validation, the model predicted ophthalmopathy progression with roughly 68% sensitivity and 72.22% specificity; 12 predicted patients were CT-confirmed with GO in a median of approximately 6.5 months. The 13-signature model separated ophthalmopathy from stable hyperthyroidism with approximately 90% sensitivity and 81% to 82% specificity in cross-validation, and 80%/75% in the test set. No statistical method was used to set the sample size in advance, and the investigators knew which group each participant was assigned to.

With respect to this clonotype: Its antigen has not been determined. In this CDR3 the conserved last residue, phenylalanine or tryptophan, is missing, so a read error is likely.

Ophthalmopathy patients were characterized by moderately to severely active disease, a Clinical Activity Score of at least 3, a NOSPECS grade of at least 4, and a disease duration under 3 months. Anyone with other autoimmune diseases, uncontrolled infections, pregnancy or lactation was excluded from the study. Diagnosis was based on clinical symptoms, serum thyroxine, TRAb, thyroid ultrasound and orbital computed tomography. PBMCs were isolated from 10 ml of fresh peripheral blood by Ficoll-Paque density gradient centrifugation. Trizol reagent was used to extract the total RNA, and its quality was then checked on an Agilent 2100 Bioanalyzer. The CDR3 length is 12 residues, termini included. Here the CDR3 DNA is all that survives: 36 bases in frame from base 1. Trimming takes 7 bases from V and 5 bases from J, and the germline ends sit 8 bases apart. CDR1 and CDR2, per the germline V gene, are SNHLY and FYNNEI.

For repertoire sequencing, the TCR beta CDR3 regions were amplified from RNA transcripts. The first round was an RT-PCR using HTBI primers with the Qiagen OneStep RT-PCR kit, and this first round was followed by a second-round multiplex PCR, then size selection and purification. The libraries underwent paired-end sequencing with 100 bp reads on an Illumina HiSeq2000. The paper's processing steps were these. Reads were processed with SOAPnuke, discarding reads with adapters, uncalled bases, mean Phred below 15, or no exact constant-primer or identifier match. COPE v1.2.5 was used to merge high-quality paired reads. Clonotypes were defined as unique nucleotide sequences and were aligned to IMGT TRB V, D and J references using MiTCR v1.1. Analysis was restricted to V-J combinations with a frequency above 0.0001, which covered about 99% of repertoires. For each V-J combination, a TCR clonal expansion and chaos score was defined as the ratio of F50 clonal expansion to chaos observed in the TCRdist matrix. Welch's t-statistics and random forest were used to reduce the features to 13 V-J combinations, which were then used as input to a naive Bayes classifier. Thyroid-blood repertoire similarity was quantified with the Morisita-Horn index. TCRdb redid the processing of the public reads, applying fastp at Q25 and MiXCR, and retained in-frame beta chains. Rows matching on CDR3 protein sequence are summarized as one entry with the most common DNA and genes. For this entry, the V and J calls and clone size follow TCRdb and not the study's own pipeline. This sample lists about 640,000 distinct CDR3 sequences; more than 40% were detected once. More than 2.5% of the sample belongs to the ten largest clones.

The rearranged segments are TRBV2 and TRBJ1-4; D gene: possibly TRBD1, on 6 matching bases. The clonotype originates from an adult man with Graves' ophthalmopathy. The source material was peripheral blood. Here is the DNA: TGTGCCAGCACAACAGGGAATGAAAAACTGTTTTAT. Its amino acids are CASTTGNEKLFY.